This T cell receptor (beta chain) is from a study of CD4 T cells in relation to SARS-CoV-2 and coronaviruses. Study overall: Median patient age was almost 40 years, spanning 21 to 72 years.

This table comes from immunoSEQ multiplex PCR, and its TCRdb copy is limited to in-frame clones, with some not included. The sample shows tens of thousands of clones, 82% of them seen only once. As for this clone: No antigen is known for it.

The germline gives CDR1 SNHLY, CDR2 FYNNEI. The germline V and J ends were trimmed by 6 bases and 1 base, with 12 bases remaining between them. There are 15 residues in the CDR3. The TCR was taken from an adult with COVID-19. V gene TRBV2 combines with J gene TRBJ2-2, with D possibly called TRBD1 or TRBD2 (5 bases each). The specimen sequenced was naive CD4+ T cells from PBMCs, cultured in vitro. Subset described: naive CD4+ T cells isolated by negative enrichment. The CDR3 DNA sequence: TGTGCCAGCAGGGCAGGGACGGGGAACACCGGGGAGCTGTTTTTT. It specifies CASRAGTGNTGELFF.